These T cell receptor beta chains were read from a single sample in a study of blood T cell repertoires in COVID-19. TCRdb's copy holds only in-frame clones and misses some; the assay was immunoSEQ multiplex PCR. The data contain roughly 6,100 clones, under 95% of them singletons. The sample taken for sequencing was peripheral blood. These receptors were obtained from a human donor in a cohort sampled during active COVID-19. CDR3s include the opening cysteine and the closing phenylalanine or tryptophan. D genes are given only for firm matches. Not every row has a clone size; where given, it reads once, few, many or a size class.

v_gene	abundance	d_gene	j_gene	CDR3aa	CDR3nt
TRBV28	-	-	TRBJ2-7	CASGQYSYEQYF	TGTGCCAGTGGACAGTACTCCTACGAGCAGTACTTC
TRBV11-2	-	-	TRBJ2-7	CASSLDRLYEQYF	TGTGCCAGCAGCTTAGATCGTCTCTACGAGCAGTACTTC
TRBV4-1	-	-	TRBJ2-3	CASSQDIYGDTDTQYF	TGCGCCAGCAGCCAAGATATCTATGGAGACACAGATACGCAGTATTTT
TRBV28	-	-	TRBJ2-7	CASSFTREQYF	TGTGCCAGCAGTTTCACGAGGGAGCAGTACTTC
TRBV9	once	-	TRBJ2-2	CASSLVPVRANTGELFF	TGTGCCAGCAGCCTCGTCCCCGTGAGAGCGAACACCGGGGAGCTGTTTTTT
TRBV6-6	once	TRBD1	TRBJ1-4	CASSWGQGMELGKLFF	TGTGCCAGCAGTTGGGGACAGGGCATGGAACTCGGAAAACTGTTTTTT
TRBV19	-	-	TRBJ1-4	CASSPFHGEKLFF	TGTGCCAGTAGCCCGTTCCACGGTGAAAAACTGTTTTTT
TRBV7-3	-	-	TRBJ2-2	CASSPLSAGELFF	TGTGCCAGCAGCCCCCTCTCGGCCGGGGAGCTGTTTTTT
TRBV27	few	-	TRBJ1-5	CASSPGLSNQPQHF	TGTGCCAGCAGTCCGGGTCTTAGCAATCAGCCCCAGCATTTT
TRBV9	-	-	TRBJ2-2	CASSGTPSNTGELFF	TGTGCCAGCAGCGGGACACCATCGAACACCGGGGAGCTGTTTTTT
TRBV6-5	-	TRBD2	TRBJ2-7	CASLGLAVYEQYF	TGTGCCAGTCTGGGACTAGCGGTTTACGAGCAGTACTTC
TRBV11-2	-	-	TRBJ1-1	CASSFGARRNTEAFF	TGTGCCAGCAGCTTTGGGGCGAGGCGGAACACTGAAGCTTTCTTT
TRBV15	-	-	TRBJ2-2	CATSLNSGTGELFF	TGTGCCACCAGCCTTAACTCCGGGACCGGGGAGCTGTTTTTT
TRBV6-2/TRBV6-3	-	-	TRBJ2-7	CASSYSGGQAYEQYF	TGTGCCAGCAGTTACTCGGGTGGACAAGCTTACGAGCAGTACTTC
TRBV4-3	-	TRBD2	TRBJ2-1	CASSKRVLAGGHNEQFF	TGCGCCAGCAGCAAAAGGGTCCTAGCGGGAGGGCACAATGAGCAGTTCTTC
TRBV7-2	-	-	TRBJ2-7	CASSLGQGGGGSYEQYF	TGTGCCAGCAGCTTAGGTCAAGGGGGAGGGGGTAGCTACGAGCAGTACTTC
TRBV7-9	-	-	TRBJ2-7	CASSSASDSTYF	TGTGCCAGCAGCTCTGCTAGCGACTCTACGTACTTC
TRBV6-5	-	TRBD1	TRBJ2-7	CASRTGTGRYEQYF	TGTGCCAGCAGGACCGGGACAGGGCGGTACGAGCAGTACTTC
TRBV2	-	TRBD2	TRBJ2-3	CASSVIAGADTQYF	TGTGCCAGCAGTGTTATAGCGGGAGCAGATACGCAGTATTTT
TRBV28	-	-	TRBJ2-2	CASSLRGTENTGELFF	TGTGCCAGCAGTTTGCGCGGGACAGAGAACACCGGGGAGCTGTTTTTT